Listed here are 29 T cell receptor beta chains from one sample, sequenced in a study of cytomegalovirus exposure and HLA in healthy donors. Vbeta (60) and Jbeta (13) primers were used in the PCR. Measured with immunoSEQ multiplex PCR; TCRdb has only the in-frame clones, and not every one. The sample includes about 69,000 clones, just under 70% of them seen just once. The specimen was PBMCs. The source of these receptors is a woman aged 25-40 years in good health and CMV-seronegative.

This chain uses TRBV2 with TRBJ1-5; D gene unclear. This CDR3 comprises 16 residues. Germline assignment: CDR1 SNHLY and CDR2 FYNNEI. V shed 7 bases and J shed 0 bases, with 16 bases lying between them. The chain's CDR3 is CASTFGGRNSNQPQHF. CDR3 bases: TGTGCCAGCACCTTCGGCGGGCGAAATAGCAATCAGCCCCAGCATTTT. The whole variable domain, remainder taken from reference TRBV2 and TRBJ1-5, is EPEVTQTPSHQVTQMGQEVILRCVPISNHLYFYWYRQILGQKVEFLVSFYNNEISEKSEIFDDQFSVERPDGSNFTLKIRSTKLEDSAMYFCASTFGGRNSNQPQHFGDGTRLSIL.

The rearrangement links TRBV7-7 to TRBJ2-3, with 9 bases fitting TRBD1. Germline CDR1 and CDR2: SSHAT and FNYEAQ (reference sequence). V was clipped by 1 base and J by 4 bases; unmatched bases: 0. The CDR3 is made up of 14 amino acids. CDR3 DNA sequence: TGTGCCAGCAGCTTAGGGACAGGGGCAGATACGCAGTATTTT. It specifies CASSLGTGADTQYF.

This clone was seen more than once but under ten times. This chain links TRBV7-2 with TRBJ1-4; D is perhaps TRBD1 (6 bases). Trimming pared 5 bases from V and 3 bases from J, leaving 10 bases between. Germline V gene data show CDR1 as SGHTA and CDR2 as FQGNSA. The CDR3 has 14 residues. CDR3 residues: CASSAAGANEKLFF. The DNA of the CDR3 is TGTGCCAGCAGCGCAGCAGGGGCTAATGAAAAACTGTTTTTT.

CDR3: CATSRGLYNEQFF. CDR3 DNA sequence: TGTGCCACCAGCAGGGGACTGTACAATGAGCAGTTCTTC. The chain carries TRBV15 and TRBJ2-1, with a weak D call TRBD2 (6 bases). V lost 3 bases to trimming and J lost 4 bases, with 7 bases between them. The CDR3 sequence is 13 residues long. CDR1 is LNHNV and CDR2 is YYDKDF in the germline V gene (reference sequence).

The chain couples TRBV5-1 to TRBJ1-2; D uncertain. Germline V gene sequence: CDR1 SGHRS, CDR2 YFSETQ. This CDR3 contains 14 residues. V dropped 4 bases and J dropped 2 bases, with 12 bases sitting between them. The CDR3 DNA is TGCGCCAGCAGCAATCTGGAGGGAAACTATGGCTACACCTTC. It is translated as CASSNLEGNYGYTF.

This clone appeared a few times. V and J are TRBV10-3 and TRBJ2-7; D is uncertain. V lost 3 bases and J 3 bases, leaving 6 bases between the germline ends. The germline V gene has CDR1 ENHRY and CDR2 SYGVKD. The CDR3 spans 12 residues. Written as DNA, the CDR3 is TGTGCCATCAGTGAACCGAGCTACGAGCAGTACTTC. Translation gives CAISEPSYEQYF.

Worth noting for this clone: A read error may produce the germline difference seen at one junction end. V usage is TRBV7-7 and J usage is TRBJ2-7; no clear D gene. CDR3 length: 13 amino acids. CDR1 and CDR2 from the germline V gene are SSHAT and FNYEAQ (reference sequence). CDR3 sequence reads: CASSLSDTYEQYF. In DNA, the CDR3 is TGTGCTAGCAGCCTATCCGACACCTACGAGCAGTACTTC.

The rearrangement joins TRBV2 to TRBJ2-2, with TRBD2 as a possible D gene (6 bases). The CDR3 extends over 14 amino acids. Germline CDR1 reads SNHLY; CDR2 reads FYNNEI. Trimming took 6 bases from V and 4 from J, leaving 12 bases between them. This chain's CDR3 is CASRQGTVTGELFF. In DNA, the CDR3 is TGTGCCAGCAGGCAAGGGACTGTCACCGGGGAGCTGTTTTTT.

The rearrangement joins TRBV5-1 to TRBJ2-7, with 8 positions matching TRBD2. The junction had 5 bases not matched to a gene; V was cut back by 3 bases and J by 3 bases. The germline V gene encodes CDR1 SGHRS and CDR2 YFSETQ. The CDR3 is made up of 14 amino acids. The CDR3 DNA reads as TGCGCCAGCAGCTACAATAGCGGGGTCTACGAGCAGTACTTC. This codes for CASSYNSGVYEQYF.

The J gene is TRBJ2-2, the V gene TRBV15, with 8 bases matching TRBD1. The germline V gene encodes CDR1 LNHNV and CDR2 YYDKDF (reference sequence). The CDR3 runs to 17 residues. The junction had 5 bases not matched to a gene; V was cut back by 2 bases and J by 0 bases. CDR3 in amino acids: CATSRTTGGTNTGELFF. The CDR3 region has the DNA TGTGCCACCAGCAGAACCACAGGGGGGACGAACACCGGGGAGCTGTTTTTT.

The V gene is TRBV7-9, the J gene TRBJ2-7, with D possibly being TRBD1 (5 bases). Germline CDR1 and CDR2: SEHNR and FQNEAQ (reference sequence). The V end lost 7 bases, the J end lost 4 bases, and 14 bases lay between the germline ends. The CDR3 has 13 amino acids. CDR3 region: CASMSRAEYEQYF. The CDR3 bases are TGTGCCAGCATGTCCAGGGCGGAGTACGAGCAGTACTTC.

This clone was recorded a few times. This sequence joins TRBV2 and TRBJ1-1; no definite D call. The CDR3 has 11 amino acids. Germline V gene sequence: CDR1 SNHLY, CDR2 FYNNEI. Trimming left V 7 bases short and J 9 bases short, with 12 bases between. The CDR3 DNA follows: TGTGCCAGCATGGTCGGTTCAAAAGCTTTCTTT. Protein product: CASMVGSKAFF.

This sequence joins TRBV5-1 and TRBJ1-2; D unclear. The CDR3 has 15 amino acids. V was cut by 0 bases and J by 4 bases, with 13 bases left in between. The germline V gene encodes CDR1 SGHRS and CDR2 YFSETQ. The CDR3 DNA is TGCGCCAGCAGCTTGGACGGTTCCCTACCCTATGGCTACACCTTC. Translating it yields CASSLDGSLPYGYTF.

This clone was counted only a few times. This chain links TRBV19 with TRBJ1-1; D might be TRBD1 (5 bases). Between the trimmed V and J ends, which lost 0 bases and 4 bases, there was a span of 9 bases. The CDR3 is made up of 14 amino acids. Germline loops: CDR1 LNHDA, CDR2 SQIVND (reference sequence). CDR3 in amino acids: CASSIEVGATEAFF. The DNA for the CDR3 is TGTGCCAGTAGTATAGAGGTAGGGGCCACTGAAGCTTTCTTT. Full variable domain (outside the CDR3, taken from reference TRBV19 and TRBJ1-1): DGGITQSPKYLFRKEGQNVTLSCEQNLNHDAMYWYRQDPGQGLRLIYYSQIVNDFQKGDIAEGYSVSREKKESFPLTVTSAQKNPTAFYLCASSIEVGATEAFFGQGTRLTVV.

The CDR3 bases are TGCGCCAGCAGCCTCCAAAGCGCGAAGGGCACAGATACGCAGTATTTT. Encoded protein: CASSLQSAKGTDTQYF. This rearrangement joins TRBV4-1 to TRBJ2-3; no clear D gene. Per germline, CDR1 MGHRA and CDR2 YSYEKL. The germline V and J ends were trimmed by 4 bases and 1 base, with 15 bases remaining between them. This CDR3 region has 16 residues.

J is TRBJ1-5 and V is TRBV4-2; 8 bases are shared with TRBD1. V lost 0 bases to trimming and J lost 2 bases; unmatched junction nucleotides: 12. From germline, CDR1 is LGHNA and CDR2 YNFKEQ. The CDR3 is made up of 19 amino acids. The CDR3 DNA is TGTGCCAGCAGCCAAGATTCGGACAGGGCCCTCCCTGGCAATCAGCCCCAGCATTTT. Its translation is CASSQDSDRALPGNQPQHF.

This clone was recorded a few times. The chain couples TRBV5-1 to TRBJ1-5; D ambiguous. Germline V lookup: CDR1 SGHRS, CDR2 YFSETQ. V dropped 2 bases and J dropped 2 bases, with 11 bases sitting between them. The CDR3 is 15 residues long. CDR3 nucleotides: TGCGCCAGCAGCTTCGAGGGTTTGGGCAATCAGCCCCAGCATTTT. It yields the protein CASSFEGLGNQPQHF.

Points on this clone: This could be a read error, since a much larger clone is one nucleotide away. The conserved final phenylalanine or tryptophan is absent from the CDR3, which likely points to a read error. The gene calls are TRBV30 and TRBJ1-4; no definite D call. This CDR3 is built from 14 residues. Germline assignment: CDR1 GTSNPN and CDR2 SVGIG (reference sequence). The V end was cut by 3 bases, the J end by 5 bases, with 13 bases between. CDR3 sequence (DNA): TGTGCCTGGAGCCCCTCGGGGAAAAATGAAAAACTGTTTGTT. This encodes CAWSPSGKNEKLFV.

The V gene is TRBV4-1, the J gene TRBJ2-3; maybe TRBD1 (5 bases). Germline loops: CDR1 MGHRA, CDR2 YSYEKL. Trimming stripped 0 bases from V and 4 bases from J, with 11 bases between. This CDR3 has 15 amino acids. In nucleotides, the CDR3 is TGCGCCAGCAGCCAAGAAGATCCAGGGTCAGATACGCAGTATTTT. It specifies CASSQEDPGSDTQYF.

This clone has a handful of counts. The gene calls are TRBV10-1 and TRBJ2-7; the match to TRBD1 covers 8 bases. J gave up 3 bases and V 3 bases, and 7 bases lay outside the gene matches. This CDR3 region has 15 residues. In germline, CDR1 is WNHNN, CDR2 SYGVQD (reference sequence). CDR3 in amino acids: CASSDMGTGDYEQYF. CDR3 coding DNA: TGCGCCAGCAGTGACATGGGGACAGGAGACTACGAGCAGTACTTC.

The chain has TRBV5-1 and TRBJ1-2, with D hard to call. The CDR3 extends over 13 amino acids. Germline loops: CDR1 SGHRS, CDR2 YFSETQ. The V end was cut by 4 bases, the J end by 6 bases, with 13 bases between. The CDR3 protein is CASSETNLDGYTF. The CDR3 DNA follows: TGCGCCAGCAGCGAAACTAACTTAGATGGCTACACCTTC.

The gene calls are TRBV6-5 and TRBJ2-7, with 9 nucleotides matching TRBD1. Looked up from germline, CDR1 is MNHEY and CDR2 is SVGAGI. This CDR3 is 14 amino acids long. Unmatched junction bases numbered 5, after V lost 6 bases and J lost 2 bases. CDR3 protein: CASRQDRGAYEQYF. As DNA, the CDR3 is TGTGCCAGCAGGCAGGACAGGGGCGCCTACGAGCAGTACTTC.

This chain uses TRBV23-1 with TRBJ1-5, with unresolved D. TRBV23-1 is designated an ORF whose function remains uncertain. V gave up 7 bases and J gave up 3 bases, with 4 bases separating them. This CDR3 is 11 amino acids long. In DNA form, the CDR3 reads TGCGCCAGCACTCCCAATCAGCCCCAGCATTTT. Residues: CASTPNQPQHF.

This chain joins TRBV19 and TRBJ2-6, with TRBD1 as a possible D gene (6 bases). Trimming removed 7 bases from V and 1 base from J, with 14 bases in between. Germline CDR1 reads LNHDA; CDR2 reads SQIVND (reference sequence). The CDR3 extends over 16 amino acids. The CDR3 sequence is CASITGIGSGANVLTF. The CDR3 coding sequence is TGTGCCAGTATAACAGGGATAGGATCTGGGGCCAACGTCCTGACTTTC.

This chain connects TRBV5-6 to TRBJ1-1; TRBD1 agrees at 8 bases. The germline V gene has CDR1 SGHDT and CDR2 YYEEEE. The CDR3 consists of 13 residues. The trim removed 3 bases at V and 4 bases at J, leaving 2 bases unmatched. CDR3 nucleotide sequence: TGTGCCAGCAGCTCTACAGGGGGCACTGAAGCTTTCTTT. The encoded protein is CASSSTGGTEAFF.

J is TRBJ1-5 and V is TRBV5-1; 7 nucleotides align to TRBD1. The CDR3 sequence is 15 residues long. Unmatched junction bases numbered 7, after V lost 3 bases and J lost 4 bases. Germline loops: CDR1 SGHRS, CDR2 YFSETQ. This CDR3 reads CASSSTGQPNQPQHF. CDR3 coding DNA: TGCGCCAGCAGCTCCACGGGACAGCCTAATCAGCCCCAGCATTTT.

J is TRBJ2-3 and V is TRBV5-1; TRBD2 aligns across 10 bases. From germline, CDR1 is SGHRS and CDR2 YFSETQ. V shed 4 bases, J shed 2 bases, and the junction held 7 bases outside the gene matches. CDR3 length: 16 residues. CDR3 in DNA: TGCGCCAGCAGCCTAACTAGCGGGGTCTTCACAGATACGCAGTATTTT. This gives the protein CASSLTSGVFTDTQYF.

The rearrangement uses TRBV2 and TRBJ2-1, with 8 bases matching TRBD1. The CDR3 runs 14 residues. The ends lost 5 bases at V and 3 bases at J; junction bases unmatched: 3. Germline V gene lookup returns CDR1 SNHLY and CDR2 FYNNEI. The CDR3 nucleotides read TGTGCCAGCAGTAGGGACAGGTACTACAATGAGCAGTTCTTC. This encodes CASSRDRYYNEQFF.

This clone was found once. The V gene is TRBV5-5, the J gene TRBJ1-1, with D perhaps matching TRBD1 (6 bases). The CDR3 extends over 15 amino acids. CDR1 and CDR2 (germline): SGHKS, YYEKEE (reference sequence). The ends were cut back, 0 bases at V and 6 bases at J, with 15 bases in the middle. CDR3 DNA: TGTGCCAGCAGCTTGGTCTCCCACAGGGACGCTGAAGCTTTCTTT. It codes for CASSLVSHRDAEAFF. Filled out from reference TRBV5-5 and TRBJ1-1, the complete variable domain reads DAGVTQSPTHLIKTRGQQVTLRCSPISGHKSVSWYQQVLGQGPQFIFQYYEKEERGRGNFPDRFSARQFPNYSSELNVNALLLGDSALYLCASSLVSHRDAEAFFGQGTRLTVV.